The T cell receptor beta chain under discussion was sequenced for a study of T cells in Graves' hyperthyroidism and ophthalmopathy. Using RNA transcripts as the source, TCR beta CDR3 regions were amplified. The HTBI set primed first-round TCR CDR3 RT-PCR. MiXCR, run by TCRdb on the multiplex PCR reads, gives a single entry per CDR3 protein. The repertoire has around 240,000 distinct CDR3 sequences, roughly 15% of them found once; the top ten carry less than 15%. Those with hyperthyroidism were 18 to 65 years old, newly diagnosed, and ill for under 2 months. This clonotype was seen many times. As yet, its antigen is unknown. General study results and limits: Clonotypes that were expanded in thyroid above 0.001 mostly appeared in blood too. The authors' 13 V-J model separated ophthalmopathy from stable hyperthyroidism.

This CDR3 spans 13 amino acids. Per the germline V gene, CDR1 is SGHVS and CDR2 is FQNEAQ. Trimming removed 5 bases from V and 5 bases from J, with 12 bases in between. The chain links TRBV7-8 to TRBJ2-5; D perhaps matches TRBD1 (5 bases). The sequence came from a middle-aged woman with Graves' hyperthyroidism that later progressed to Graves' ophthalmopathy. The material sequenced was blood. The CDR3 coding sequence is TGTGCCAGCAGCAGGGCCCAGGGTGAGACCCAGTACTTC. Protein product: CASSRAQGETQYF.